This TCR beta chain was identified during a study of OX40 agonist ivuxolimab in advanced cancers. V lost 0 bases, J lost 9 bases, and 23 bases lay in between. Germline lookup yields CDR1 SGHNT and CDR2 YENEEA. This CDR3 comprises 17 residues. Repertoires were generated with immunoSEQ multiplex PCR, while TCRdb's copy carries only in-frame clones and drops some. The data hold fewer than 70,000 clones, with 85% to 90% observed a single time. The sequence was collected from an adult with an advanced solid tumor such as melanoma, head and neck, liver or kidney cancer. The sequences come from CD4+ or CD8+ T cells sorted from blood, collected in a trial of the OX40 agonist ivuxolimab. The chain joins TRBV11-3 to TRBJ2-5; D may be TRBD2 (6 bases). For the CDR3, the DNA is TGTGCCAGCAGCTTAGATCCGTCAAGAGGCGGGGACGGGGCCCAGTACTTC. This translates into CASSLDPSRGGDGAQYF. Looking up the rest from reference TRBV11-3 and TRBJ2-5 gives the full variable domain: EAGVVQSPRYKIIEKKQPVAFWCNPISGHNTLYWYLQNLGQGPELLIRYENEEAVDDSQLPKDRFSAERLKGVDSTLKIQPAELGDSAVYLCASSLDPSRGGDGAQYFGPGTRLLVL.